This T cell receptor (beta chain) was sequenced for a study of T cell changes during pregnancy in multiple sclerosis. Clones were sequenced by immunoSEQ multiplex PCR, and TCRdb holds only the in-frame ones, with some missing. Here the sample spans 50,000 to 65,000 clones, around 93% being singletons. This clone came up once. The length of the CDR3 is 14 residues. In germline, CDR1 is GTSNPN, CDR2 SVGIG (reference sequence). Trimming took 6 bases from V and 0 from J; bases not matched to a gene: 4. The chain couples TRBV30 to TRBJ2-2; 7 nucleotides agree with TRBD1. The starting material was CD8+ T cells from peripheral blood mononuclear cells, obtained in the second trimester of pregnancy. The sequence was obtained from a female donor with multiple sclerosis, enrolled in a pregnancy study. The CDR3 region has the DNA TGTGCCTGTGGGACAGCTTCGAACACCGGGGAGCTGTTTTTT. Translation: CACGTASNTGELFF.